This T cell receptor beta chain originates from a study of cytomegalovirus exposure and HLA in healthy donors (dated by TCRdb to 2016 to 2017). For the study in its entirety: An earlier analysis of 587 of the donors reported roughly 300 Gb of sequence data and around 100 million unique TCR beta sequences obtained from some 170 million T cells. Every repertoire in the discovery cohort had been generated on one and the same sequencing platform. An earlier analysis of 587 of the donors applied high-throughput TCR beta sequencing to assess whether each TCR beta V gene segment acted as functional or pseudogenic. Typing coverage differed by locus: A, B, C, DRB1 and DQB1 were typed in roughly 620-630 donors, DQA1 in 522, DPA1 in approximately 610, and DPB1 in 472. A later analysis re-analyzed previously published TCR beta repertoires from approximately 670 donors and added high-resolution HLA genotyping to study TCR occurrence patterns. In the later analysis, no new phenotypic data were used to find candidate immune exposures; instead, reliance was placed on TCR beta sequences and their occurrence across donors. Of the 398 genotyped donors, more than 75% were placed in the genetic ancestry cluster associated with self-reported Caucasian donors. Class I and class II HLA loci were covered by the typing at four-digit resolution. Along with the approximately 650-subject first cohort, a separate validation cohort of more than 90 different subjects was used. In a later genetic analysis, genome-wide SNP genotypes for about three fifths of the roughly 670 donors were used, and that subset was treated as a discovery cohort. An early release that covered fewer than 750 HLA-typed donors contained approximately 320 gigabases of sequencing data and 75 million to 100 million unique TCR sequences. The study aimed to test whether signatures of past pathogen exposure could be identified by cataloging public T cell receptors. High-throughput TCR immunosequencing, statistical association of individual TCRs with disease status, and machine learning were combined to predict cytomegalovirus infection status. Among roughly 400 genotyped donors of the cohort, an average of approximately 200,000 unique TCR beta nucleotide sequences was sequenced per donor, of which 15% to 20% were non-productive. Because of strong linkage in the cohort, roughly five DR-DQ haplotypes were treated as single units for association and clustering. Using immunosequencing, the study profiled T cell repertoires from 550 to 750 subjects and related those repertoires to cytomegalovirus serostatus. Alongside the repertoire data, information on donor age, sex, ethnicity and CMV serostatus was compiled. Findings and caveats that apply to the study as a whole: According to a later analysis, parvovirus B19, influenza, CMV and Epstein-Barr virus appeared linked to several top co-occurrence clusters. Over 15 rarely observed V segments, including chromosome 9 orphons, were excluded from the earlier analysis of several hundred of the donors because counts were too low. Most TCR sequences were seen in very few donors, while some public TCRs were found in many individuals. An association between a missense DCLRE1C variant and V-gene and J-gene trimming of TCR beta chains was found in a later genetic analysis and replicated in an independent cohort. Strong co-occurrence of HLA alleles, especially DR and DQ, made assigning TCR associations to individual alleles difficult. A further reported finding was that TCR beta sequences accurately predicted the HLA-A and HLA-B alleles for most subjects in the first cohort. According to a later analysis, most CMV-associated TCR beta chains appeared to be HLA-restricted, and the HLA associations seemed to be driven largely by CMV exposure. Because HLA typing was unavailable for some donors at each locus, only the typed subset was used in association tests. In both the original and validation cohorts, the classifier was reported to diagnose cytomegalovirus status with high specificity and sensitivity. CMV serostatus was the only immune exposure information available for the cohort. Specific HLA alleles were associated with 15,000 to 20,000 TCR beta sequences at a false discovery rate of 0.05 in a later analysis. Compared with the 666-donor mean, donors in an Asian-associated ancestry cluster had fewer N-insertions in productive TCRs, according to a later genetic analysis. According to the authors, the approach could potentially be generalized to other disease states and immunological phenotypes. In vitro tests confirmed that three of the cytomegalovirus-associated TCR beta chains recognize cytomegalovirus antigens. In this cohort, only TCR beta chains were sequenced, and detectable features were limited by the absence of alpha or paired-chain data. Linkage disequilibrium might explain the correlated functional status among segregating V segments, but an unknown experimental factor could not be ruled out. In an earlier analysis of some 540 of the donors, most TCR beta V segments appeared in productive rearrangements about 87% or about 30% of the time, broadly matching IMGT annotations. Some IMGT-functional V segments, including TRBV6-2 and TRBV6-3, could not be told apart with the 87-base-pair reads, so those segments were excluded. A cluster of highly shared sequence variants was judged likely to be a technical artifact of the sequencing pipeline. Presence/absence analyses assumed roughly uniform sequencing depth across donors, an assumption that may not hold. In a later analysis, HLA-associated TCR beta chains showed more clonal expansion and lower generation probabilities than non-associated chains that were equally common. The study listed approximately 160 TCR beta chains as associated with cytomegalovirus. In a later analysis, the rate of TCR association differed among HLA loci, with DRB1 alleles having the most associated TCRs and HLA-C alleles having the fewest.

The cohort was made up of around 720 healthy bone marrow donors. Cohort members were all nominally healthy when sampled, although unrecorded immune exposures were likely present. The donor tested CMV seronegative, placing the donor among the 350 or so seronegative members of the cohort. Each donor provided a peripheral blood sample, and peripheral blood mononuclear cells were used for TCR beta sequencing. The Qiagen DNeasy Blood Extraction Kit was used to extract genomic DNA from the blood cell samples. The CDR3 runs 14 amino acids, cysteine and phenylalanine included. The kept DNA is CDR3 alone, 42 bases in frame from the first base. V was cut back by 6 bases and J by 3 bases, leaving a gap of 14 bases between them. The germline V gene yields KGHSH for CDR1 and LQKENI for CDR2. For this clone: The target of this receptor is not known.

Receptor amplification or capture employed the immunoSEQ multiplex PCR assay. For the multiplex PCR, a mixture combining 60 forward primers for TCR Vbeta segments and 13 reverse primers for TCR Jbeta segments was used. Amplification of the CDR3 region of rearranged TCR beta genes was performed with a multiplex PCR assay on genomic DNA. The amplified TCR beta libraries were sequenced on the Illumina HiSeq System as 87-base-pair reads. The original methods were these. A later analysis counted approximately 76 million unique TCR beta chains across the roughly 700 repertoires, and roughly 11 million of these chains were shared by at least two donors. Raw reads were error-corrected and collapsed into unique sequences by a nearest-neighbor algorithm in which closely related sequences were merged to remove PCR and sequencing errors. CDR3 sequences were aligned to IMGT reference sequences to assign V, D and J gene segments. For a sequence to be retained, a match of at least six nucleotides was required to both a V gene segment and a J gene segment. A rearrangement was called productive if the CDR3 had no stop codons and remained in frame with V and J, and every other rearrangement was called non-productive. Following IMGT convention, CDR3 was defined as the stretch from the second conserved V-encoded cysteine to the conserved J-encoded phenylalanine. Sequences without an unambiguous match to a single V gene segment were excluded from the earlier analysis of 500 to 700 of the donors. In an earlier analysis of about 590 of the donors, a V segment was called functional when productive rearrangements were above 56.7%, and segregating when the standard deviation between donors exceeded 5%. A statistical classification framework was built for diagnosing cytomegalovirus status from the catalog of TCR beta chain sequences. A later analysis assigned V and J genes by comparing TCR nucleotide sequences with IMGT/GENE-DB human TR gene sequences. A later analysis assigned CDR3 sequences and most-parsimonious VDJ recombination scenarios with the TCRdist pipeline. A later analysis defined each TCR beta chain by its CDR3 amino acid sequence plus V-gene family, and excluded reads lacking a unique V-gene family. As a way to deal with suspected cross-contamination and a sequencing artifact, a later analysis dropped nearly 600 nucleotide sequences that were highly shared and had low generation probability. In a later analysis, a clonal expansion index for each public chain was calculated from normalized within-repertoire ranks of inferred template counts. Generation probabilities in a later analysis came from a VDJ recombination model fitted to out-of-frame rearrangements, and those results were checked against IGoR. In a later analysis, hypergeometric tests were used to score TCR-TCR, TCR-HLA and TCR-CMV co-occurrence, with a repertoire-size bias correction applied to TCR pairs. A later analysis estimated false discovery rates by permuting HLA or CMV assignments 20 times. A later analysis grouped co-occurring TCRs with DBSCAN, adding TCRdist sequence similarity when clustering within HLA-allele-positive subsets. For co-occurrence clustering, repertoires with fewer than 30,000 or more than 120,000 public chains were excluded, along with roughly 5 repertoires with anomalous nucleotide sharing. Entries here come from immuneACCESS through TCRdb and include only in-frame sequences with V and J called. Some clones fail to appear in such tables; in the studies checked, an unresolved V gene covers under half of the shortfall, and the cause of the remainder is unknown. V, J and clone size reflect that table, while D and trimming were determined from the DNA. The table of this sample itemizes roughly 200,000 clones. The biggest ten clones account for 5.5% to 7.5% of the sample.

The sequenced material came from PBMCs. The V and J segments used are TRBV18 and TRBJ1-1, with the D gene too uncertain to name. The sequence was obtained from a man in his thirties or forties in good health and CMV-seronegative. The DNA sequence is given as TGTGCCAGCTCGCCAAGAGACTCGGACACTGAAGCTTTCTTT. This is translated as CASSPRDSDTEAFF.